This T cell receptor beta chain is drawn from a study of T cells after yellow fever vaccination. Study-level findings and limits: The study noted that FACS-sorted repertoires could contain abundant clonotypes contaminating from the bulk population.

This clonotype was counted only a few times. Its antigen is unidentified. Each CDR3 protein is one row after TCRdb ran MiXCR on the 5' RACE reads. The table records some 120,000 distinct CDR3 sequences, 13% to 15% of them present only once. The CDR3 totals 15 residues. V dropped 1 base and J dropped 2 bases, with 11 bases sitting between them. The germline V gene encodes CDR1 SEHNR and CDR2 FQNEAQ (reference sequence). The sequencing here drew on CD8+ T cells sorted from PBMCs, taken 5 days after the yellow fever booster vaccination. The receptor was derived from a man between 18 and 29 years old who received the YFV17D yellow fever vaccine. The chain recombines TRBV7-9 with TRBJ1-1; D is undetermined. CDR3 DNA sequence: TGTGCCAGCAGCTTAGTTGAGGGTTTAAACACTGAAGCTTTCTTT. Amino acids: CASSLVEGLNTEAFF.